This T cell receptor (beta chain) is drawn from a study of cytomegalovirus exposure and HLA in healthy donors. As concerns this clone: Its target is unknown.

Using immunoSEQ multiplex PCR, the repertoire was profiled, and TCRdb retains in-frame clones only, with some absent. The table lists about 160,000 clones, more than 80% of them singletons. Study-level results: Researchers catalogued roughly 170 TCR beta chains as cytomegalovirus-associated. Some public TCRs appeared in many individuals, while most sequences were rare.

V trimming: 4 bases; J trimming: 5 bases; junction bases outside the gene matches: 10. In germline, CDR1 is MDHEN, CDR2 SYDVKM. This CDR3 has 18 amino acids. This receptor was obtained from a woman under 30 in good health and CMV-seropositive. What was sequenced was PBMCs. The V call is TRBV28, the J call TRBJ2-5; TRBD2 matches 16 bases. CDR3: CASSSLGLAGGLGETQYF. The DNA of the CDR3 is TGTGCCAGCAGTTCTCTGGGACTAGCGGGAGGGTTGGGGGAGACCCAGTACTTC.